This TCR beta chain came from a study of cytomegalovirus exposure and HLA in healthy donors. A word on this clone: Its antigen is currently unknown.

Primers for the PCR totalled 60 Vbeta and 13 Jbeta. The data were produced by immunoSEQ multiplex PCR, yet TCRdb's version contains in-frame clones alone and is incomplete. This sample has about 160,000 clones; roughly 85% occur once, and the top ten carry roughly 1.3%. CDR1 is SEHNR and CDR2 is FQNEAQ in the germline V gene (reference sequence). Between the trimmed V and J ends, which lost 0 bases and 3 bases, there was a span of 8 bases. This CDR3 comprises 15 residues. Notes on the study in general: Specificity for CMV antigens was confirmed in vitro for a few of the CMV-associated chains. Researchers left out some V segments, among them TRBV6-2 and TRBV6-3, as indistinguishable.

Material: PBMCs. The V gene is TRBV7-9, the J gene TRBJ2-2; D is unclear. This TCR was recovered from a man younger than 40 in good health and CMV-seronegative. CDR3 sequence: CASSLASRDTGELFF. The DNA for the CDR3 is TGTGCCAGCAGCTTAGCGTCACGGGACACCGGGGAGCTGTTTTTT.